In its sample, the clone carrying this TCR beta chain was seen once. Its specificity is unknown. This sample is part of a study of cytomegalovirus exposure and HLA in healthy donors. Study-wide points: Excluded were some V segments that proved indistinguishable, including TRBV6-2 and TRBV6-3. A later analysis by the authors found several of the most significant clusters apparently linked to common viral pathogens. Most subjects had HLA-A and HLA-B alleles reportedly predicted accurately by TCR beta sequences.

Amplification used 60 Vbeta primers and 13 Jbeta primers. Method: immunoSEQ multiplex PCR; TCRdb's copy keeps in-frame clones and lacks some. The data show approximately 150,000 clones, 65% to 80% seen once. The CDR3 contains 14 residues. Looked up from germline, CDR1 is WNHNN and CDR2 is SYGVQD (reference sequence). The germline V and J ends were trimmed by 3 bases and 5 bases, with 14 bases remaining between them. J is TRBJ2-7 and V is TRBV10-1; the D gene is possibly TRBD2 (7 bases). Sequencing used PBMCs. The clonotype comes from a woman under 30 in good health and CMV-seronegative. This CDR3 is CASSDEGEGNEQYF. In DNA form, the CDR3 reads TGCGCCAGCAGTGACGAGGGGGAGGGGAACGAGCAGTACTTC.